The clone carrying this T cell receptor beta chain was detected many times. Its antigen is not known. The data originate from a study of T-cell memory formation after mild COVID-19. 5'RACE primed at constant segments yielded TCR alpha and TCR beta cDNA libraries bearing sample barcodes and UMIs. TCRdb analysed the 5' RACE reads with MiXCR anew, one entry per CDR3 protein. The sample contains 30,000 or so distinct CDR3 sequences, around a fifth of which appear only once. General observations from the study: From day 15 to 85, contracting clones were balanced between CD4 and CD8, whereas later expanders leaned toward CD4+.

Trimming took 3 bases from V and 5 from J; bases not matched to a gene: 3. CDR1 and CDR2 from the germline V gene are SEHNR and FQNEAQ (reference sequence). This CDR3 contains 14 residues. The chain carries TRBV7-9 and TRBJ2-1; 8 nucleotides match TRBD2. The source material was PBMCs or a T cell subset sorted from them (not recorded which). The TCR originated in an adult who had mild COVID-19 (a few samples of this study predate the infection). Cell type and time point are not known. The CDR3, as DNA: TGTGCCAGCAGCTTGGCGGGAGGCGACAATGAGCAGTTCTTC. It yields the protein CASSLAGGDNEQFF.